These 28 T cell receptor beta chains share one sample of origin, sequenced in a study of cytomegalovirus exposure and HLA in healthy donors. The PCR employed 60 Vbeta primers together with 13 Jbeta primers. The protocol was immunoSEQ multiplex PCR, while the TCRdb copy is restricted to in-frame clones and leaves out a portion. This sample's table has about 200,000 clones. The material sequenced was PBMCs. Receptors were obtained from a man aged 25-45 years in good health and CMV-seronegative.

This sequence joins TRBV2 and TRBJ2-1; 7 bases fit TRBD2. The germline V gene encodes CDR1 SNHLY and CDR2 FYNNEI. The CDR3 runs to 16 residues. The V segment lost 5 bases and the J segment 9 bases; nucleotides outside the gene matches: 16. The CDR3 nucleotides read TGTGCCAGCAGTATGGGGGGGTTAGCGCGGGTGGGTGAGCAGTTCTTC. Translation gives CASSMGGLARVGEQFF.

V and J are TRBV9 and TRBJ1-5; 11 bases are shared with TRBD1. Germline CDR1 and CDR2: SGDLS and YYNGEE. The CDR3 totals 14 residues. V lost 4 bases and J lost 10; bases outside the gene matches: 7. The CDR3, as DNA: TGTGCCAGCAGCCCAAGGACAGGGGGCCCACCCCAGCATTTT. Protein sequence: CASSPRTGGPPQHF.

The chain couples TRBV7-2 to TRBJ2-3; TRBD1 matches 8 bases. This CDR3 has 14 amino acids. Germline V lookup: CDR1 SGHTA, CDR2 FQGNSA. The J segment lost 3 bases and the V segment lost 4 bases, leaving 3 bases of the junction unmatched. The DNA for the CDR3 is TGTGCCAGCAGCTCCCGACAGGGGACAGATACGCAGTATTTT. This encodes CASSSRQGTDTQYF.

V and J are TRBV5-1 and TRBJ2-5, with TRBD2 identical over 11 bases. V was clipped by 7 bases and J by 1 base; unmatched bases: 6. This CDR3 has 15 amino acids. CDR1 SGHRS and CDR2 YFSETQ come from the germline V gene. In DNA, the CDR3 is TGCGCCAGCCACCTAGCGGGAGGCCCCCAAGAGACCCAGTACTTC. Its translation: CASHLAGGPQETQYF.

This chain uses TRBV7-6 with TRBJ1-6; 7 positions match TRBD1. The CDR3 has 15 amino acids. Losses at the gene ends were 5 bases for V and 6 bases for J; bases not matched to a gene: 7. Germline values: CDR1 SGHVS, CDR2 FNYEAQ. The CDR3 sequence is CASSPKQGTNSPLHF. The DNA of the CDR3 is TGTGCCAGCAGCCCCAAACAGGGGACTAATTCACCCCTCCACTTT.

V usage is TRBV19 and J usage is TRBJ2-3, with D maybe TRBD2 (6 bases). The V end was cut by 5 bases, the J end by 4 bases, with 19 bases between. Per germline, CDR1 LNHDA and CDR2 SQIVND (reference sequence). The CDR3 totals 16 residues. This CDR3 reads CASSPTGGPPADTQYF. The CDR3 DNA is TGTGCCAGTAGTCCCACCGGGGGACCGCCGGCAGATACGCAGTATTTT.

The chain's CDR3 is CASSWATGTNQPQHF. In nucleotides, the CDR3 is TGTGCCAGCAGTTGGGCCACAGGTACCAATCAGCCCCAGCATTTT. J is TRBJ1-5 and V is TRBV28, with TRBD1 as a possible D gene (5 bases). Per the germline V gene, CDR1 is MDHEN and CDR2 is SYDVKM. The CDR3 has 15 residues. Trimming took off 4 bases at V and 3 bases at J, with 13 bases between the two ends.

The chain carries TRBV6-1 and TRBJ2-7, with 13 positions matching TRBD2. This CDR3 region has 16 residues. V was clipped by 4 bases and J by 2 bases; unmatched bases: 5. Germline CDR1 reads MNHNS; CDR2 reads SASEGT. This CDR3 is CASSATGTSGTYEQYF. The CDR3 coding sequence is TGTGCCAGCAGTGCTACGGGGACTAGCGGGACCTACGAGCAGTACTTC.

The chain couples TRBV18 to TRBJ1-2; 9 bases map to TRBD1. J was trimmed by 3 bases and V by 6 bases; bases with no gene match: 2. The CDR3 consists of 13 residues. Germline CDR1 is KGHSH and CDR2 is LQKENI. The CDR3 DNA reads TGTGCCAGCTCCGGGGACAGGGACTATGGCTACACCTTC. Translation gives CASSGDRDYGYTF.

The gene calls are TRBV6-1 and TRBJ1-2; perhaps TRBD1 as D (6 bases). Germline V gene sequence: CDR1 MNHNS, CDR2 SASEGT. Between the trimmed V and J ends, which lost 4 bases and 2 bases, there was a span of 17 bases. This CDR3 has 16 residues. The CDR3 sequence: CASSAMLRDNNYGYTF. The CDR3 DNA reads TGTGCCAGCAGTGCAATGCTCCGGGACAACAACTATGGCTACACCTTC.

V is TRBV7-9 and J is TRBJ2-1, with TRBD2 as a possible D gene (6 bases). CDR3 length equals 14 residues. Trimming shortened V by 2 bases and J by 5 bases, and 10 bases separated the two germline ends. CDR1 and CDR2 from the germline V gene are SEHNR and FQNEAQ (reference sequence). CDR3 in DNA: TGTGCCAGCAGCTTAACTAGCAAGAACAATGAGCAGTTCTTC. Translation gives CASSLTSKNNEQFF.

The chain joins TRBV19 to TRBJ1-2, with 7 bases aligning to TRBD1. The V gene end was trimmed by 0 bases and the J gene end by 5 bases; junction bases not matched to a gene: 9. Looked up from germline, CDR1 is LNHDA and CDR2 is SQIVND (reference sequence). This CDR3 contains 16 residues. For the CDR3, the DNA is TGTGCCAGTAGTATAGACCCCACAGGGGTCGAGTATGGCTACACCTTC. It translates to CASSIDPTGVEYGYTF.

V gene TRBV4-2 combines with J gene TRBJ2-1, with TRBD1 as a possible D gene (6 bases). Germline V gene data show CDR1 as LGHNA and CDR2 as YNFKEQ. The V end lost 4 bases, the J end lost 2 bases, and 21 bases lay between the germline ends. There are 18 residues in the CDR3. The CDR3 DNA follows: TGTGCCAGCAGCCGCGAGGGGTTCAGGGGCCATACCTACAATGAGCAGTTCTTC. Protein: CASSREGFRGHTYNEQFF.

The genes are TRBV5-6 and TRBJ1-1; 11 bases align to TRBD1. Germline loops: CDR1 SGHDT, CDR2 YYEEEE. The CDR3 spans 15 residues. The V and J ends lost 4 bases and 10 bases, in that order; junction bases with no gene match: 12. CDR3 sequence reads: CASSPFVDRGLRAFF. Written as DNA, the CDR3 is TGTGCCAGCAGCCCCTTCGTGGACAGGGGGCTTCGAGCTTTCTTT.

The CDR3 region is CASSRGGGSGVTDTQYF. The CDR3 region has the DNA TGTGCCAGCAGCCGCGGCGGTGGTAGCGGGGTCACAGATACGCAGTATTTT. V gene TRBV7-6 combines with J gene TRBJ2-3, with 8 bases fitting TRBD2. Losses at the gene ends were 5 bases for V and 2 bases for J; bases not matched to a gene: 12. CDR1 is SGHVS, CDR2 FNYEAQ, per germline. CDR3 length: 17 amino acids.

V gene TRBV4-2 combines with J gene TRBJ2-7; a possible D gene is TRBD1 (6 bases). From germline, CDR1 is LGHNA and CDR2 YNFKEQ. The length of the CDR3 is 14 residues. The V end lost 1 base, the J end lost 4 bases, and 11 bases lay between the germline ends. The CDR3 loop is CASSQVGQGYEQYF. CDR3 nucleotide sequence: TGTGCCAGCAGCCAAGTAGGTCAGGGGTACGAGCAGTACTTC.

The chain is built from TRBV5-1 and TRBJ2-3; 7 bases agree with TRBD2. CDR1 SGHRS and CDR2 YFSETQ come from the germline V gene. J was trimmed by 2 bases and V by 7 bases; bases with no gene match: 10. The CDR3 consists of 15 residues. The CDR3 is CASRTLAEITDTQYF. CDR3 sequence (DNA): TGCGCCAGCCGAACCCTAGCGGAGATCACAGATACGCAGTATTTT.

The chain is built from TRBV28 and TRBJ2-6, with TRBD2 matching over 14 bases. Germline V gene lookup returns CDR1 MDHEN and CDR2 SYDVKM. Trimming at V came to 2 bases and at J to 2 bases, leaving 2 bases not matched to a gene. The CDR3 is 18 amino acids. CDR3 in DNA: TGTGCCAGCAGTTTAGTGGGACTAGCGGGAGCTGGGGCCAACGTCCTGACTTTC. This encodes CASSLVGLAGAGANVLTF.

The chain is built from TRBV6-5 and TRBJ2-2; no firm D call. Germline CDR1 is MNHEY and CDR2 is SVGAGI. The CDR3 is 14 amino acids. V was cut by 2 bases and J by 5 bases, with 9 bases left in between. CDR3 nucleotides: TGTGCCAGCAGTTACAGTCGAGTGACCGGGGAGCTGTTTTTT. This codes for CASSYSRVTGELFF.

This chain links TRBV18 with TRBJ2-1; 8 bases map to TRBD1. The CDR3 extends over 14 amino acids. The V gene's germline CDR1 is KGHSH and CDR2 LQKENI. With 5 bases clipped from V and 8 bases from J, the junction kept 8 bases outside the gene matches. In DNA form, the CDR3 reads TGTGCCAGCTCAATGGACAGGGCGTTTGATGAGCAGTTCTTC. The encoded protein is CASSMDRAFDEQFF. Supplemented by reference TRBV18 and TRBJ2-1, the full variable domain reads NAGVMQNPRHLVRRRGQEARLRCSPMKGHSHVYWYRQLPEEGLKFMVYLQKENIIDESGMPKERFSAEFPKEGPSILRIQQVVRGDSAAYFCASSMDRAFDEQFFGPGTRLTVL.

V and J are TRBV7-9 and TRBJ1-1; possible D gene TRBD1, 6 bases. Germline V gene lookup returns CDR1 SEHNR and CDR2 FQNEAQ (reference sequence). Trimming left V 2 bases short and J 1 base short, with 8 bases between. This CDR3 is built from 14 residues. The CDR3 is CASSLTGRNTEAFF. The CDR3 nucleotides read TGTGCCAGCAGCTTAACAGGGAGGAACACTGAAGCTTTCTTT. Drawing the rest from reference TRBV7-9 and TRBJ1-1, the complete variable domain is DTGVSQNPRHKITKRGQNVTFRCDPISEHNRLYWYRQTLGQGPEFLTYFQNEAQLEKSRLLSDRFSAERPKGSFSTLEIQRTEQGDSAMYLCASSLTGRNTEAFFGQGTRLTVV.

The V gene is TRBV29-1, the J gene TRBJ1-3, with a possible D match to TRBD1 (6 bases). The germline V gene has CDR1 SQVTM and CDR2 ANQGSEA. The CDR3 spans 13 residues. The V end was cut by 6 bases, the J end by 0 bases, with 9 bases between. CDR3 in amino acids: CSVKQGSGNTIYF. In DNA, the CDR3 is TGCAGCGTCAAACAGGGCTCTGGAAACACCATATATTTT.

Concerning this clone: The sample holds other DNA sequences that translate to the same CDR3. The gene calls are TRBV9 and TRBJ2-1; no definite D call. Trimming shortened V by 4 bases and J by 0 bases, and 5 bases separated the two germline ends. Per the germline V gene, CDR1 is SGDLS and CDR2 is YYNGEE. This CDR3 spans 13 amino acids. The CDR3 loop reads CASSLSSYNEQFF. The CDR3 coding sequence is TGTGCCAGCAGCCTCAGCTCCTACAATGAGCAGTTCTTC. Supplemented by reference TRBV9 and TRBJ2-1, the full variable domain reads DSGVTQTPKHLITATGQRVTLRCSPRSGDLSVYWYQQSLDQGLQFLIQYYNGEERAKGNILERFSAQQFPDLHSELNLSSLELGDSALYFCASSLSSYNEQFFGPGTRLTVL.

The CDR3 loop is CASTIRGKNGYTF. Here the CDR3 DNA reads TGTGCCAGCACCATTAGGGGGAAGAATGGCTACACCTTC. The V and J genes are TRBV28 and TRBJ1-2; maybe TRBD1 (6 bases). The ends were cut back, 7 bases at V and 6 bases at J, with 15 bases in the middle. The germline CDR1 and CDR2 sequences are MDHEN and SYDVKM. The CDR3 contains 13 residues.

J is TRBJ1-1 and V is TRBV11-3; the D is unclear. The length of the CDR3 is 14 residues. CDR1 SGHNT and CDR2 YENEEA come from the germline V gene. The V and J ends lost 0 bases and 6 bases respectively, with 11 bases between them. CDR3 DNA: TGTGCCAGCAGCTTAGATCAGGCCAGGCCTGAAGCTTTCTTT. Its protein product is CASSLDQARPEAFF. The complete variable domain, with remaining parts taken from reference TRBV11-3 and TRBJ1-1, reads EAGVVQSPRYKIIEKKQPVAFWCNPISGHNTLYWYLQNLGQGPELLIRYENEEAVDDSQLPKDRFSAERLKGVDSTLKIQPAELGDSAVYLCASSLDQARPEAFFGQGTRLTVV.

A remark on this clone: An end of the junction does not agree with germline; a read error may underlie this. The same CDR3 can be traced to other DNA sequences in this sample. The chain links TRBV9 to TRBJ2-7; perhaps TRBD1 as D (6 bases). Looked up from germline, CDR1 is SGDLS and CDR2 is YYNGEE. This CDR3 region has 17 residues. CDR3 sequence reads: CASSAEGTSFSSYEQYF. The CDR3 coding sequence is TGCGCCAGCAGCGCAGAAGGGACATCCTTCAGCTCCTACGAGCAGTACTTC.

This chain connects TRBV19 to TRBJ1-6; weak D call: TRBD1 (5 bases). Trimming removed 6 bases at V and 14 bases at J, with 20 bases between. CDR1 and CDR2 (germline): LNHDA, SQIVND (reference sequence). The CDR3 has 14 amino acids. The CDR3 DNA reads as TGTGCCAGTAGAAACACCGGGGGAGAAAAGACCCTCCACTTT. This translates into CASRNTGGEKTLHF.

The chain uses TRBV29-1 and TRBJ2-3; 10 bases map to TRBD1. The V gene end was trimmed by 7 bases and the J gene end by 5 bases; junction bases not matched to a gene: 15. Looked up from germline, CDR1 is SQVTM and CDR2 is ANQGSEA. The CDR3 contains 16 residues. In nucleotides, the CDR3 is TGCAGCGGTACCAAAACCGGGACAGGGGAGGAAGATACGCAGTATTTT. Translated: CSGTKTGTGEEDTQYF.